This TCR beta chain was identified in a study of T cells in Graves' hyperthyroidism and ophthalmopathy. Points from the study as a whole: Most clonotypes that expanded in the thyroid above 0.001 also showed up in blood.

This clonotype occurred a few times. The antigen is not known. Amplified TCR beta CDR3 regions derived from RNA transcripts. The primer set for the first-round RT-PCR of the TCR CDR3 was HTBI. MiXCR was run by TCRdb on the multiplex PCR reads, yielding one entry per CDR3 protein. The sample includes hundreds of thousands of distinct CDR3 sequences, 30% to 40% of them seen just once. Deletions cut 7 bases from V and 0 bases from J, with 9 bases between. The germline gives CDR1 LGHNA, CDR2 YSLEER. The CDR3 is 13 residues long. Patients were excluded because of uncontrolled infection, other autoimmune disease, pregnancy or lactation.

Sequenced material: blood. The sequence was obtained from a woman between 35 and 50 years old with Graves' hyperthyroidism. This chain uses TRBV4-3 with TRBJ1-1; a possible D gene is TRBD1 (6 bases). The CDR3 DNA follows: TGCGCCAGCACCTCAGGGGTGAACACTGAAGCTTTCTTT. It codes for CASTSGVNTEAFF.